The 16 T cell receptor beta chains below all came from one sample that was sequenced in a study of CD8 T cells in Susac syndrome. When the RNA was reverse transcribed, random hexamers were used with an input of roughly 0.5 to 1 ug. A single record per CDR3 protein comes from TCRdb applying MiXCR to the immunoSEQ multiplex PCR reads. Among 200,000 to 300,000 distinct CDR3 sequences listed, 90% to 97% were seen once. Sequenced sample: CD4+ T cells from PBMCs. The receptors were gathered from a human donor with Susac syndrome.

This clonotype has a handful of counts. This chain connects TRBV24-1 to TRBJ2-5, with D hard to call. This CDR3 has 12 amino acids. The V end lost 3 bases, the J end lost 5 bases, and 6 bases lay between the germline ends. The germline gives CDR1 KGHDR, CDR2 SFDVKD. The CDR3 DNA follows: TGTGCCACCAGTGATCCTGGGGAGACCCAGTACTTC. Amino acid sequence: CATSDPGETQYF.

V and J are TRBV30 and TRBJ2-1, with 9 bases fitting TRBD1. V dropped 2 bases and J dropped 2; count of bases not matched to a gene: 10. CDR1 is GTSNPN, CDR2 SVGIG, per germline (reference sequence). The CDR3 has 17 residues. DNA for the CDR3: TGTGCCTGGAGTAGGGACAGGGATTCCCTGACCTACAATGAGCAGTTCTTC. Translated, it gives CAWSRDRDSLTYNEQFF.

The chain employs TRBV15 and TRBJ1-4; maybe TRBD1 (6 bases). This CDR3 is 15 amino acids long. Germline values: CDR1 LNHNV, CDR2 YYDKDF (reference sequence). V lost 0 bases, J lost 2 bases, and 7 bases lay in between. CDR3 amino acids: CATSRDDRTNEKLFF. The CDR3 nucleotides read TGTGCCACCAGCAGAGATGACAGGACTAATGAAAAACTGTTTTTT.

The chain employs TRBV20-1 and TRBJ2-7, with TRBD1 as a possible D gene (5 bases). Germline CDR1 DFQATT, CDR2 SNEGSKA (reference sequence). V was trimmed by 7 bases and J by 4 bases, leaving 14 bases between them. The CDR3 length is 12 residues. The chain's CDR3 is CSVTGPAYEQYF. For the CDR3, the DNA is TGCAGTGTTACAGGCCCGGCTTACGAGCAGTACTTC.

The CDR3 spells CSAFQGNGYTF. DNA of the CDR3: TGCAGTGCTTTTCAGGGGAATGGCTACACCTTC. The rearrangement links TRBV20-1 to TRBJ1-2, with D possibly matching TRBD1 (6 bases). The CDR3 is 11 amino acids. The V end lost 5 bases, the J end lost 6 bases, and 10 bases lay between the germline ends. The germline CDR1 and CDR2 sequences are DFQATT and SNEGSKA (reference sequence).

The chain is built from TRBV20-1 and TRBJ2-2; 8 nucleotides align to TRBD2. The length of the CDR3 is 15 residues. CDR1 and CDR2 (germline): DFQATT, SNEGSKA (reference sequence). Unmatched junction bases numbered 7, after V lost 3 bases and J lost 4 bases. This CDR3 reads CSARLAGLLTGELFF. DNA of the CDR3: TGCAGTGCTAGGCTAGCGGGCCTCCTCACCGGGGAGCTGTTTTTT.

This clonotype was recorded once. V is TRBV7-2 and J is TRBJ2-5; TRBD2 agrees at 11 bases. There are 15 residues in the CDR3. With V trimmed by 5 bases and J by 5 bases, 7 bases remained unmatched. From germline, CDR1 is SGHTA and CDR2 FQGNSA. CDR3 bases: TGTGCCAGCAGCCTTCCGACTAGCGGGGTGGAGACCCAGTACTTC. Its protein product is CASSLPTSGVETQYF.

The V and J genes are TRBV7-9 and TRBJ2-1, with a tentative D call TRBD2 (5 bases). This CDR3 region has 15 residues. Germline V gives CDR1 SEHNR, CDR2 FQNEAQ (reference sequence). V was shortened by 8 bases and J by 2 bases, with 16 bases between the two germline ends. CDR3 in amino acids: CASHLIAGTYNEQFF. CDR3 bases: TGTGCCAGCCATCTCATCGCGGGCACCTACAATGAGCAGTTCTTC. Using reference TRBV7-9 and TRBJ2-1 for the parts outside the CDR3, the full variable domain is DTGVSQNPRHKITKRGQNVTFRCDPISEHNRLYWYRQTLGQGPEFLTYFQNEAQLEKSRLLSDRFSAERPKGSFSTLEIQRTEQGDSAMYLCASHLIAGTYNEQFFGPGTRLTVL.

J is TRBJ1-5 and V is TRBV29-1; D unclear. Germline loops: CDR1 SQVTM, CDR2 ANQGSEA. The CDR3 contains 13 residues. Trimming pared 4 bases from V and 2 bases from J, leaving 9 bases between. CDR3 coding DNA: TGCAGCGTTGGTGAACAGCGCAATCAGCCCCAGCATTTT. Protein: CSVGEQRNQPQHF.

This CDR3 is CASSLGRGDPEKLFF. The CDR3 nucleotides read TGTGCCAGCAGCTTAGGCCGGGGGGACCCTGAAAAACTGTTTTTT. The chain is built from TRBV13 and TRBJ1-4; D is possibly TRBD1 (5 bases). Germline V lookup: CDR1 PRHDT, CDR2 FYEKMQ (reference sequence). The CDR3 length is 15 residues. Between the trimmed V and J ends, which lost 0 bases and 7 bases, there was a span of 12 bases.

The chain recombines TRBV28 with TRBJ1-1; D gene unclear. Germline V gives CDR1 MDHEN, CDR2 SYDVKM. The CDR3 has 12 amino acids. Between the trimmed V and J ends, which lost 6 bases and 9 bases, there was a span of 14 bases. CDR3 DNA sequence: TGTGCCAGCAGCATGGGAGGGCAGAAAGCTTTCTTT. Its translation: CASSMGGQKAFF.

The chain joins TRBV5-4 to TRBJ2-3; no definite D call. Germline lookup yields CDR1 SGHNT and CDR2 YYREEE (reference sequence). The CDR3 length is 13 residues. V was cut by 5 bases and J by 0 bases, with 7 bases left in between. This CDR3 reads CASRWGSTDTQYF. CDR3 nucleotide sequence: TGTGCCAGCAGATGGGGAAGCACAGATACGCAGTATTTT.

The V and J genes are TRBV14 and TRBJ2-1; a weak D match, TRBD2 (6 bases). Deletions cut 2 bases from V and 5 bases from J, with 13 bases between. CDR3 length: 15 residues. Germline loops: CDR1 SGHDN, CDR2 FVKESK. CDR3 sequence (DNA): TGTGCCAGCAGCCAATGGAGGAGGGCCGACAATGAGCAGTTCTTC. This codes for CASSQWRRADNEQFF.

This CDR3 reads CSAHGGGGTEAFF. The DNA of the CDR3 is TGCAGCGCCCACGGAGGGGGTGGCACTGAAGCTTTCTTT. This chain links TRBV29-1 with TRBJ1-1, with D possibly being TRBD1 (6 bases). Deletions cut 7 bases from V and 4 bases from J, with 16 bases between. The CDR3 loop spans 13 amino acids. Germline lookup yields CDR1 SQVTM and CDR2 ANQGSEA.

The chain recombines TRBV6-5 with TRBJ2-1, with 11 bases matching TRBD2. This CDR3 spans 17 amino acids. Trimming at V came to 0 bases and at J to 2 bases, leaving 3 bases not matched to a gene. Looked up from germline, CDR1 is MNHEY and CDR2 is SVGAGI. The CDR3 reads CASSYSTSGITYNEQFF. CDR3 nucleotides: TGTGCCAGCAGTTACTCGACTAGCGGGATTACCTACAATGAGCAGTTCTTC.

The gene calls are TRBV6-6 and TRBJ2-5; TRBD2 might be the D (5 bases). The germline V and J ends were trimmed by 5 bases and 2 bases, with 15 bases remaining between them. Germline assignment: CDR1 MNHNY and CDR2 SVGAGI (reference sequence). The length of the CDR3 is 15 residues. CDR3 residues: CASSQFTTGQETQYF. The CDR3 DNA is TGTGCCAGCAGTCAATTTACCACGGGACAAGAGACCCAGTACTTC.